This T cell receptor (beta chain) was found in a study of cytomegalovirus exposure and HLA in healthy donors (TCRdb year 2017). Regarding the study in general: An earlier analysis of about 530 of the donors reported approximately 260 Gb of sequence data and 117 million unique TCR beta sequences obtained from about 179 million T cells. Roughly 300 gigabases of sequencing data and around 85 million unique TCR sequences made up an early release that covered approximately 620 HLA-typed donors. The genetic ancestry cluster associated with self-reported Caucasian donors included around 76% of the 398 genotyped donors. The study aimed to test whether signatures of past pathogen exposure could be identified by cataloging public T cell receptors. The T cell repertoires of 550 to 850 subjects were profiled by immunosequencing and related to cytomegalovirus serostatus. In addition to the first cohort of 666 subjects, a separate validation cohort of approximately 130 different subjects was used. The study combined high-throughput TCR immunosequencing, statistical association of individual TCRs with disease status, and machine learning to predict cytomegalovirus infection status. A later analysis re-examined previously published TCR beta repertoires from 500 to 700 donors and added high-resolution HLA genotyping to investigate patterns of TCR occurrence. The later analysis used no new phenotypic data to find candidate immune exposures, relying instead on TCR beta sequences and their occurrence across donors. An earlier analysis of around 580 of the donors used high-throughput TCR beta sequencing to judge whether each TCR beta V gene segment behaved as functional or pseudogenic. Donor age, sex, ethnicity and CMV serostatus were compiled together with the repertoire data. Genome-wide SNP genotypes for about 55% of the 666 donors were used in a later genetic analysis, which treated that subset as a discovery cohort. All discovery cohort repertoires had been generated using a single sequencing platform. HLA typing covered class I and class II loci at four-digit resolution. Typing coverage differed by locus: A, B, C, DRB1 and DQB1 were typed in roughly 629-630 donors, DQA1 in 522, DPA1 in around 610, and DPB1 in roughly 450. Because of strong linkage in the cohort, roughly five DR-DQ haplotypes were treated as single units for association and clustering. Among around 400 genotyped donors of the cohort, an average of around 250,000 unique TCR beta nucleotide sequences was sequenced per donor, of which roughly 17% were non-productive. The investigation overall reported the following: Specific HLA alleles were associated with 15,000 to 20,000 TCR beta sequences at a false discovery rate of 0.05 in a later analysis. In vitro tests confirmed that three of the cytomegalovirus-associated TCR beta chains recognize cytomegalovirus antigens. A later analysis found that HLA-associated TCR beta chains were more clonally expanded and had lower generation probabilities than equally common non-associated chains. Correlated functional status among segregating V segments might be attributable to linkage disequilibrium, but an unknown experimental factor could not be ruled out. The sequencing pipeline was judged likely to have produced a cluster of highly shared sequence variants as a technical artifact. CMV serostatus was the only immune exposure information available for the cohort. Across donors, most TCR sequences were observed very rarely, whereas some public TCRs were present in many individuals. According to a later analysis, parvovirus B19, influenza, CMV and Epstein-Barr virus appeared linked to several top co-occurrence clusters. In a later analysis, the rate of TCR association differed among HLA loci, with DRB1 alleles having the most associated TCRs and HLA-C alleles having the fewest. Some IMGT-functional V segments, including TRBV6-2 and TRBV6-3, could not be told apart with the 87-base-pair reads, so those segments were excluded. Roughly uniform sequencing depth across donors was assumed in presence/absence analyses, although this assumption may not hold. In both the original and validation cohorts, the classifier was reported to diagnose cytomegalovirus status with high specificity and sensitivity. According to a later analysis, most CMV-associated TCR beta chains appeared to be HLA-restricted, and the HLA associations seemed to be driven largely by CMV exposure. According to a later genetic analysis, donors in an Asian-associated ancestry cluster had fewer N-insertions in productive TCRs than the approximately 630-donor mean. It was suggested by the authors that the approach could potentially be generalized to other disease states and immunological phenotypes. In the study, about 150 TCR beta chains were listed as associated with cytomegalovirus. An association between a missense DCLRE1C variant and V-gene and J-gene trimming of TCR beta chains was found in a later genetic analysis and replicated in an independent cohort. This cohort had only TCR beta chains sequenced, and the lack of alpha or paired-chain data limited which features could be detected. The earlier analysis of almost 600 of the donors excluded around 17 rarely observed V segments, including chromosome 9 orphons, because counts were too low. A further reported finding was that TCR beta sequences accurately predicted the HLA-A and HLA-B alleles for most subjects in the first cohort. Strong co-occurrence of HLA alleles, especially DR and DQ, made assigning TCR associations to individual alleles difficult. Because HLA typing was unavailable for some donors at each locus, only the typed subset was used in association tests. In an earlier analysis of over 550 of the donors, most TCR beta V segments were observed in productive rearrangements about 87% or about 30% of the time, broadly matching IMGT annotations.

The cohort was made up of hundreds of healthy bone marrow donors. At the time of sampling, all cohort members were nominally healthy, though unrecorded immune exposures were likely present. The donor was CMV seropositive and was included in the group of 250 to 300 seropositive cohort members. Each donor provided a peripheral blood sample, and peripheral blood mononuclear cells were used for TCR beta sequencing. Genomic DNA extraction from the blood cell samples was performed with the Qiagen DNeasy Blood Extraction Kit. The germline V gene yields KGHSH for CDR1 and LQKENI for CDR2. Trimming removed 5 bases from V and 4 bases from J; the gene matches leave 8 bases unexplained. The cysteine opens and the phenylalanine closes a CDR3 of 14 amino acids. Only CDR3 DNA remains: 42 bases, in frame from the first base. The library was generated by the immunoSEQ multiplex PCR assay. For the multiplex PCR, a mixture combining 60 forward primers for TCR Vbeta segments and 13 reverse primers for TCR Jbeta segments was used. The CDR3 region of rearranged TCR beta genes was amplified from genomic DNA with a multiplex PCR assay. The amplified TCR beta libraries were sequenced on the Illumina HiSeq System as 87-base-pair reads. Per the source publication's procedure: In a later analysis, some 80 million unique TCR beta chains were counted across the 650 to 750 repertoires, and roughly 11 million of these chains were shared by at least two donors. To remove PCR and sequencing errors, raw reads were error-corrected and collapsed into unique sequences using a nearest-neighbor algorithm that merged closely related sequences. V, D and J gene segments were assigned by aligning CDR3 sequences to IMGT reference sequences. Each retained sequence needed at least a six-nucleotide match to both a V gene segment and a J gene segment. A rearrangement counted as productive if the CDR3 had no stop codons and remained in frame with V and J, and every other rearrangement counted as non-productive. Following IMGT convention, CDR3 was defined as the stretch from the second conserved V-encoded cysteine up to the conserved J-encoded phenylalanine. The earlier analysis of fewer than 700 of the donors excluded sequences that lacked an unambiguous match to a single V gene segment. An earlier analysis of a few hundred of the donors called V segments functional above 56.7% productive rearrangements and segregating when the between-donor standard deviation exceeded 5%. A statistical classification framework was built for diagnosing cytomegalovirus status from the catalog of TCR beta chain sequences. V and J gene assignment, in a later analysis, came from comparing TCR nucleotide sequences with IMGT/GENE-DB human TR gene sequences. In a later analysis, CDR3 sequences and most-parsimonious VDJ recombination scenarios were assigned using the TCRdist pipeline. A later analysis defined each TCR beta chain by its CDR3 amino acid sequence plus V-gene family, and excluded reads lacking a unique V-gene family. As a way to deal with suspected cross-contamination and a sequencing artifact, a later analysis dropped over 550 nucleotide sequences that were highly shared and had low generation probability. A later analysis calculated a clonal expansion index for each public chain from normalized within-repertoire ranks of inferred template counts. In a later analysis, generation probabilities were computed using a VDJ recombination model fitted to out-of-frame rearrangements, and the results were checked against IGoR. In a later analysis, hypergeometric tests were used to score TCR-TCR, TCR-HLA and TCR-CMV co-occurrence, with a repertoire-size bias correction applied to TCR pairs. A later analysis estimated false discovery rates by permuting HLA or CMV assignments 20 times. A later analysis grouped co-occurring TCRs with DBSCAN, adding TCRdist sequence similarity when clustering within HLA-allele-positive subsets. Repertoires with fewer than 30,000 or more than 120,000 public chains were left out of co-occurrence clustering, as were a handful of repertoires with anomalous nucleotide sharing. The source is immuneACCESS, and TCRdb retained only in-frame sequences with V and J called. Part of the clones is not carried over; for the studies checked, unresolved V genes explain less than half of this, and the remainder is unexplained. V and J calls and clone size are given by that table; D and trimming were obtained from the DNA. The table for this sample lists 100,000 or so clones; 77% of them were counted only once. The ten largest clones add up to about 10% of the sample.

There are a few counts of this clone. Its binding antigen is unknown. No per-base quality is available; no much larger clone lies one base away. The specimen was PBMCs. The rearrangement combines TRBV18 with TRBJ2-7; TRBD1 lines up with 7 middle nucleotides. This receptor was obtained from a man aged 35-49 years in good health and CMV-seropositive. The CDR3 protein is CASSSFGTEYEQYF. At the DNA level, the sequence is TGTGCCAGCTCATCCTTCGGGACAGAATACGAGCAGTACTTC.